This T cell receptor beta chain was retrieved from a study of blood T cell repertoires in COVID-19. The wider study: The United States, Italy and Spain supplied acute and convalescent COVID-19 samples. PBMCs, B-cell-depleted T cells, or T cells were the source of the cDNA or gDNA that made up the material.

This clone was seen a single time. The CDR3 sequence is 15 residues long. Germline CDR1 LGHNA, CDR2 YNFKEQ. Trimming took 4 bases from V and 4 from J; bases not matched to a gene: 6. In the source study's methods: Estimated nucleated cell counts came from reference gene primer amplification. Data came from immunoSEQ multiplex PCR; TCRdb stores just in-frame clones and leaves some out. The DNA was the basis for D and trimming; V, J and clone size are from that table. The data show tens of thousands of clones, around 90% seen once. This clonotype was obtained from a human donor with active COVID-19. The donor label of this sample is uncertain. Sample: peripheral blood. The genes are TRBV4-2 and TRBJ1-5; TRBD1 matches 8 bases. The CDR3 here is CASSLNRGWNQPQHF. The CDR3 DNA reads TGTGCCAGCAGCCTGAACAGGGGGTGGAATCAGCCCCAGCATTTT.